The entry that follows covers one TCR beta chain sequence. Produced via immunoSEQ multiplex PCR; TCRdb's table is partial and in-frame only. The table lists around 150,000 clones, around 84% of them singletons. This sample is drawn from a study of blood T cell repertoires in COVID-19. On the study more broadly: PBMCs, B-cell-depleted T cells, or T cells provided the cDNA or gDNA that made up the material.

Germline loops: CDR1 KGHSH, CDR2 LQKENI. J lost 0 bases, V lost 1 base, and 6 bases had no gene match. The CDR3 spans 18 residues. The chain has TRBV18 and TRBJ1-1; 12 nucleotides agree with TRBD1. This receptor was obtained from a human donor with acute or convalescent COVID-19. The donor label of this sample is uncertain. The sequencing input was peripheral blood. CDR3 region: CASSPRGTGGDMNTEAFF. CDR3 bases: TGTGCCAGCTCACCACGGGGGACAGGGGGCGATATGAACACTGAAGCTTTCTTT.